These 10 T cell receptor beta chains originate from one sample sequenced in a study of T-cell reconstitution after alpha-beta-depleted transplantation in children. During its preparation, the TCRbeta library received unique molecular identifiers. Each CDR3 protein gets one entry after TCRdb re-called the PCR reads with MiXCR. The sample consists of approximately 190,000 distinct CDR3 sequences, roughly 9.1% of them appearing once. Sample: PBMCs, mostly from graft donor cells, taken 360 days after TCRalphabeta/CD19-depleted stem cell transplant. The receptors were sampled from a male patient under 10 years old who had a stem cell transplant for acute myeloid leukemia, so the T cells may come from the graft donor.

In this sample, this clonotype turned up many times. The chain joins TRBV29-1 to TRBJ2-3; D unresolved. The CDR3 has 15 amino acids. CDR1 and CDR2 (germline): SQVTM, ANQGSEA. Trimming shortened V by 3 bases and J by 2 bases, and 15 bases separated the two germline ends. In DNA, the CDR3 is TGCAGCGTTGAGAAGACGTCGCTTATCACAGATACGCAGTATTTT. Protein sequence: CSVEKTSLITDTQYF.

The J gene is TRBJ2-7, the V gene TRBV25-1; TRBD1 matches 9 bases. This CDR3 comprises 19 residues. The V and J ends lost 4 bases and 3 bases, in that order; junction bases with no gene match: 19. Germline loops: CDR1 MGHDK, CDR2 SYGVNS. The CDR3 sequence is CASSAPPGQGIWGVYEQYF. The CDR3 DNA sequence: TGTGCCAGCAGTGCTCCTCCGGGACAGGGAATTTGGGGCGTCTACGAGCAGTACTTC.

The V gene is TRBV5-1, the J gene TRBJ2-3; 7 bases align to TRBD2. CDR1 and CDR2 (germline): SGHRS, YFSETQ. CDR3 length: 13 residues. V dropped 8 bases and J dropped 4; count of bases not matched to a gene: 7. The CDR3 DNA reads TGCGCCAGTTCATGGGGAGGGGCAGATACGCAGTATTTT. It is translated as CASSWGGADTQYF.

This chain's CDR3 is CASSSQETSGYTF. In nucleotides, the CDR3 is TGTGCCAGCAGCTCTCAAGAGACGTCCGGCTACACCTTC. This chain connects TRBV7-9 to TRBJ1-2; no clear D. Trimming removed 4 bases from V and 8 bases from J, with 14 bases in between. Germline lookup yields CDR1 SEHNR and CDR2 FQNEAQ (reference sequence). The CDR3 covers 13 residues. Complete variable domain (other parts from reference TRBV7-9 and TRBJ1-2): DTGVSQNPRHKITKRGQNVTFRCDPISEHNRLYWYRQTLGQGPEFLTYFQNEAQLEKSRLLSDRFSAERPKGSFSTLEIQRTEQGDSAMYLCASSSQETSGYTFGSGTRLTVV.

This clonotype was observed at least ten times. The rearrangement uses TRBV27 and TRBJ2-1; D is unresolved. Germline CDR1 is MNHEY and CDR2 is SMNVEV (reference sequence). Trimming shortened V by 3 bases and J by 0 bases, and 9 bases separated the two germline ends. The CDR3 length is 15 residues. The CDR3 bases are TGTGCCAGCAGTTTTGTGGGAAGCTCCTACAATGAGCAGTTCTTC. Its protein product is CASSFVGSSYNEQFF.

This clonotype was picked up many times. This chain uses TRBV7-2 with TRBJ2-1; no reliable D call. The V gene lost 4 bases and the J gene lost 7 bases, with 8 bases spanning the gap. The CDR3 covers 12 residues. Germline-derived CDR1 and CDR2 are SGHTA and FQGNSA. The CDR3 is CASSSVGNEQFF. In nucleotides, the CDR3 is TGTGCCAGCAGCTCGGTAGGGAATGAGCAGTTCTTC.

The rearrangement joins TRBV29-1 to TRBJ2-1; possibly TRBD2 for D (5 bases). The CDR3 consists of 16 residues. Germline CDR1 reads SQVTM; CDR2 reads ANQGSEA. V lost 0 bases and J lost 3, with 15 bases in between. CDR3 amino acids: CSVEDLGRTFYNEQFF. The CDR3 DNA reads TGCAGCGTTGAAGATCTTGGGCGGACTTTCTACAATGAGCAGTTCTTC.

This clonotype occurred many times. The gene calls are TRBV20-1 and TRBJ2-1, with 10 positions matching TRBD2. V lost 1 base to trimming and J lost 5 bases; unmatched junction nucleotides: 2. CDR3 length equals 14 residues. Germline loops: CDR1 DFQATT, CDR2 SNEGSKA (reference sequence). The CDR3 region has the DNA TGCAGTGCTAGAGGGACTAGCGGAAACAATGAGCAGTTCTTC. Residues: CSARGTSGNNEQFF.

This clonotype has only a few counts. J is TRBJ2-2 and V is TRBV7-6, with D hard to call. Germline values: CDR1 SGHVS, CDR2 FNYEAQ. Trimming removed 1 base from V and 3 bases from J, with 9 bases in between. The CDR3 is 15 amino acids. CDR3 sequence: CASSLVMGDTGELFF. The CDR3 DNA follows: TGTGCCAGCAGCTTAGTGATGGGTGACACCGGGGAGCTGTTTTTT.

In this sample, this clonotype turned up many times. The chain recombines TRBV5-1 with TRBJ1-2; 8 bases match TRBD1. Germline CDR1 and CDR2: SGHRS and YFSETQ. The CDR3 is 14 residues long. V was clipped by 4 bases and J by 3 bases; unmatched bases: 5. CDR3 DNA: TGCGCCAGCAGCCGGAAGGGACAGGACTATGGCTACACCTTC. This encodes CASSRKGQDYGYTF. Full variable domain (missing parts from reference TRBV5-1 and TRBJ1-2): KAGVTQTPRYLIKTRGQQVTLSCSPISGHRSVSWYQQTPGQGLQFLFEYFSETQRNKGNFPGRFSGRQFSNSRSEMNVSTLELGDSALYLCASSRKGQDYGYTFGSGTRLTVV.